This T cell receptor (beta chain) was sequenced for a study of blood T cells in healthy people across ages. Findings and limits, study-wide: Naive T cell percentage and TCR beta diversity correlated strongly. Since the PBMCs were unsorted, naive and antigen-experienced cells could not be conclusively compared.

CDR1 and CDR2 from the germline V gene are MNHEY and SVGEGT. This CDR3 has 14 residues. Germline trimming cut 2 bases from V and 15 bases from J; bases unmatched to any gene: 13. Concerning this clonotype itself: The antigen remains unidentified.

With a J-beta primer mix and a sample-barcoded 5' primer, a second PCR ran about 7 to 12 cycles. MiXCR was run by TCRdb on the 5' RACE reads, yielding one entry per CDR3 protein. The table shows about 1.8 million distinct CDR3 sequences, with roughly 52% occurring only once. V gene TRBV6-2 or TRBV6-3 combines with J gene TRBJ2-4; 7 bases map to TRBD2. The clonotype originates from a woman between 40 and 55 years old in good health. Specimen: blood. The CDR3 sequence: CASSYPRRDYERYF. In DNA, the CDR3 is TGTGCCAGCAGTTACCCGCGCAGGGACTACGAGCGGTACTTC.